The 8 T cell receptor beta chains below all came from one sample that was sequenced in a study of human T cells and chemical hapten exposure. TCRdb processed the RACE reads anew with MiXCR; each CDR3 protein has one entry. Among around 82,000 distinct CDR3 sequences listed, approximately 7% were seen once. Time point denoted: patch test 2, 6 weeks after DPC sensitization. Described treatment: therapeutic diphenylcyclopropenone sensitization with weekly scalp DPC. Sequences were derived from whole blood, sampled in connection with sensitization to the hapten diphenylcyclopropenone (DPC). Source of these receptors: a woman in her thirties with alopecia areata. Some clones in this sample may be carry-over from other donors' samples.

This clonotype was seen at least ten times. The chain joins TRBV3-1 to TRBJ2-5; a possible D gene is TRBD1 (5 bases). The germline gives CDR1 LGHDT, CDR2 YNNKEL (reference sequence). Trimming pared 4 bases from V and 1 base from J, leaving 10 bases between. The CDR3 extends over 14 amino acids. The CDR3, as DNA: TGTGCCAGCAGCCCGTCAGGGCTCCAAGAGACCCAGTACTTC. Translating it yields CASSPSGLQETQYF.

The genes are TRBV12-3 or TRBV12-4 and TRBJ1-2, with D possibly TRBD1 on 5 matching bases. This CDR3 contains 13 residues. V lost 7 bases and J 1 base, leaving 10 bases between the germline ends. CDR3 amino acids: CASTWGGNYGYTF. CDR3 DNA sequence: TGTGCCAGCACCTGGGGCGGTAACTATGGCTACACCTTC.

This clonotype was counted at least ten times. The chain combines TRBV30 with TRBJ2-6; the D gene could be TRBD1 or TRBD2 (5 bases each). The CDR3 contains 14 residues. Trimming left V 0 bases short and J 7 bases short, with 10 bases between. Germline V gene data show CDR1 as GTSNPN and CDR2 as SVGIG (reference sequence). The DNA for the CDR3 is TGTGCCTGGAGTGTAGAGGGGTCTGCCAACGTCCTGACTTTC. As protein: CAWSVEGSANVLTF.

This clonotype was seen many times. The V and J genes are TRBV12-3 or TRBV12-4 and TRBJ2-1; TRBD1 might be the D (5 bases). The V end was cut by 7 bases, the J end by 5 bases, with 12 bases between. This CDR3 spans 13 amino acids. The CDR3 sequence: CASNQGRDNEQFF. The CDR3 DNA is TGTGCCAGCAACCAGGGCCGGGACAATGAGCAGTTCTTC.

This clonotype was recorded at least ten times. V gene TRBV20-1 combines with J gene TRBJ2-2; perhaps TRBD2 as D (5 bases). The V gene lost 0 bases and the J gene lost 7 bases, with 12 bases spanning the gap. In germline, CDR1 is DFQATT, CDR2 SNEGSKA (reference sequence). This CDR3 contains 14 residues. CDR3 in DNA: TGCAGTGCTAGAGATGGAATACGGGGCGGGGAGCTGTTTTTT. Translating it yields CSARDGIRGGELFF.

V gene TRBV29-1 combines with J gene TRBJ2-3, with 7 bases that match TRBD2. The length of the CDR3 is 15 residues. With V trimmed by 5 bases and J by 2 bases, 10 bases remained unmatched. Per the germline V gene, CDR1 is SQVTM and CDR2 is ANQGSEA. CDR3 sequence: CSVSASGALTDTQYF. The CDR3 DNA reads TGCAGCGTTTCCGCGAGCGGGGCCCTCACAGATACGCAGTATTTT.

The count of this clonotype is one. One end of the junction does not line up with germline, which may come from a read error. This rearrangement joins TRBV12-3 or TRBV12-4 to TRBJ1-2; 11 bases align to TRBD1. The CDR3 is 15 residues long. CDR3 in DNA: TGTGCCAGCAGTCCTTGGGACAGGGGGGGTTATGGCGACACCTTC. This codes for CASSPWDRGGYGDTF.

This clonotype showed up just a few times. The V gene is TRBV29-1, the J gene TRBJ1-2; D might be TRBD1 (5 bases). The germline CDR1 and CDR2 sequences are SQVTM and ANQGSEA. V lost 4 bases, J lost 4 bases, and 13 bases lay in between. The CDR3 loop spans 13 amino acids. CDR3 amino acids: CSVAPTGPYGYTF. The CDR3 region has the DNA TGCAGCGTTGCTCCCACGGGGCCCTATGGCTACACCTTC.